The 10 T cell receptor beta chains listed next were all sequenced from one sample in a study of blood T cell repertoires in COVID-19. Profiled with immunoSEQ multiplex PCR; TCRdb holds only in-frame clones, not every one. Here the sample spans 130,000 or so clones, about 89% being singletons. The sequencing sample was made of peripheral blood. The origin of the receptors is a man aged 50-59 years with active or convalescent COVID-19.

The table lists this clone with a few counts. J is TRBJ1-5 and V is TRBV27; D gene ambiguous. There are 11 residues in the CDR3. Germline V gene data show CDR1 as MNHEY and CDR2 as SMNVEV (reference sequence). Trimming took 5 bases from V and 5 from J, leaving 4 bases between them. DNA for the CDR3: TGTGCCAGCAGTGGAGATCAGCCCCAGCATTTT. This translates into CASSGDQPQHF.

The rearrangement uses TRBV7-2 and TRBJ1-5, with D possibly being TRBD1 (5 bases). Germline loops: CDR1 SGHTA, CDR2 FQGNSA. V was trimmed by 5 bases and J by 0 bases, leaving 11 bases between them. There are 15 residues in the CDR3. As DNA, the CDR3 is TGTGCCAGCAGCAGGACAAGAAATAGCAATCAGCCCCAGCATTTT. Translated, it gives CASSRTRNSNQPQHF.

The chain recombines TRBV30 with TRBJ1-3, with no clear D. The V and J ends lost 2 bases and 7 bases respectively, with 3 bases between them. The germline CDR1 and CDR2 sequences are GTSNPN and SVGIG (reference sequence). This CDR3 region has 10 residues. The DNA for the CDR3 is TGTGCCTGGAGTCCGAACACCATATATTTT. Protein: CAWSPNTIYF.

The genes are TRBV18 and TRBJ2-4, with 7 bases identical to TRBD1. Germline assignment: CDR1 KGHSH and CDR2 LQKENI. CDR3 length: 16 amino acids. J gave up 1 base and V 5 bases, and 8 bases lay outside the gene matches. CDR3 loop: CASSKTGVVAKNIQYF. CDR3 nucleotide sequence: TGTGCCAGCTCAAAAACAGGGGTGGTGGCCAAAAACATTCAGTACTTC.

This clone has a handful of counts. The V and J genes are TRBV6-5 and TRBJ2-2; 7 bases fit TRBD1. V lost 0 bases, J lost 3 bases, and 4 bases stayed unmatched. This CDR3 is 16 amino acids long. Germline lookup yields CDR1 MNHEY and CDR2 SVGAGI. The CDR3 region is CASSYSMGQYTGELFF. The CDR3 DNA reads as TGTGCCAGCAGTTACTCGATGGGACAGTACACCGGGGAGCTGTTTTTT.

This chain links TRBV24-1 with TRBJ2-7; no definite D call. CDR1 is KGHDR and CDR2 is SFDVKD in the germline V gene. The CDR3 contains 13 residues. The V gene lost 2 bases and the J gene lost 2 bases, with 6 bases spanning the gap. The CDR3 sequence is CATSDSGAYEQYF. The CDR3 DNA reads TGTGCCACCAGTGATTCTGGAGCCTACGAGCAGTACTTC.

This clone appeared a single time. The chain is built from TRBV2 and TRBJ1-5; D gene uncertain. CDR3 length: 14 residues. The V and J ends lost 8 bases and 0 bases respectively, with 11 bases between them. Germline V gene sequence: CDR1 SNHLY, CDR2 FYNNEI. The CDR3 reads CASSIRSSNQPQHF. In DNA form, the CDR3 reads TGTGCCAGCTCTATTCGGTCTAGCAATCAGCCCCAGCATTTT.

The chain recombines TRBV29-1 with TRBJ2-7; possible D gene TRBD1, 6 bases. This CDR3 comprises 14 residues. CDR1 and CDR2 (germline): SQVTM, ANQGSEA. The V and J ends lost 3 bases and 4 bases respectively, with 16 bases between them. The CDR3 DNA reads as TGCAGCGTTGAGCGCCAGGGGATGGGATACGAGCAGTACTTC. Translated: CSVERQGMGYEQYF.

V and J are TRBV24-1 and TRBJ1-5; TRBD1 might be the D (6 bases). Germline CDR1 and CDR2: KGHDR and SFDVKD. This CDR3 is built from 17 residues. The V gene lost 3 bases and the J gene lost 2 bases, with 16 bases spanning the gap. CDR3 sequence (DNA): TGTGCCACCAGTGATCCTCGGACAGCGAAGGGCAATCAGCCCCAGCATTTT. Its protein product is CATSDPRTAKGNQPQHF.

This clone was counted a few times. The V gene is TRBV3-1 (or the pseudogene TRBV3-2), the J gene TRBJ1-1, with a tentative D call TRBD1 (6 bases). The CDR3 is 12 residues long. The V gene's germline CDR1 is LGHDT and CDR2 YNNKEL (reference sequence). Trimming cost V 4 bases and J 9 bases, with 12 bases left between them. The CDR3 DNA reads as TGTGCCAGCAGCCGATATGGGGACAAAGCTTTCTTT. Its translation is CASSRYGDKAFF.